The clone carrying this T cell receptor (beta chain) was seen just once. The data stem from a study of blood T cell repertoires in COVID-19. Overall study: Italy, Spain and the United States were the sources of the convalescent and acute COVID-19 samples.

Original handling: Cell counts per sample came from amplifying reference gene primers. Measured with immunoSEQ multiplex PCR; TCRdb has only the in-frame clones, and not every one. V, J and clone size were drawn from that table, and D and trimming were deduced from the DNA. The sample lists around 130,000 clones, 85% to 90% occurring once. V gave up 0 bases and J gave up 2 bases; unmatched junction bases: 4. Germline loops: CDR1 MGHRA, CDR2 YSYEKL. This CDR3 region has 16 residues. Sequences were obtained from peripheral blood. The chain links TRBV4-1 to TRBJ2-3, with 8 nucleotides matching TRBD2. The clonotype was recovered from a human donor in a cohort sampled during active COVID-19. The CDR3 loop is CASSQEGLVSTDTQYF. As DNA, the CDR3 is TGCGCCAGCAGCCAAGAGGGACTAGTCTCCACAGATACGCAGTATTTT.